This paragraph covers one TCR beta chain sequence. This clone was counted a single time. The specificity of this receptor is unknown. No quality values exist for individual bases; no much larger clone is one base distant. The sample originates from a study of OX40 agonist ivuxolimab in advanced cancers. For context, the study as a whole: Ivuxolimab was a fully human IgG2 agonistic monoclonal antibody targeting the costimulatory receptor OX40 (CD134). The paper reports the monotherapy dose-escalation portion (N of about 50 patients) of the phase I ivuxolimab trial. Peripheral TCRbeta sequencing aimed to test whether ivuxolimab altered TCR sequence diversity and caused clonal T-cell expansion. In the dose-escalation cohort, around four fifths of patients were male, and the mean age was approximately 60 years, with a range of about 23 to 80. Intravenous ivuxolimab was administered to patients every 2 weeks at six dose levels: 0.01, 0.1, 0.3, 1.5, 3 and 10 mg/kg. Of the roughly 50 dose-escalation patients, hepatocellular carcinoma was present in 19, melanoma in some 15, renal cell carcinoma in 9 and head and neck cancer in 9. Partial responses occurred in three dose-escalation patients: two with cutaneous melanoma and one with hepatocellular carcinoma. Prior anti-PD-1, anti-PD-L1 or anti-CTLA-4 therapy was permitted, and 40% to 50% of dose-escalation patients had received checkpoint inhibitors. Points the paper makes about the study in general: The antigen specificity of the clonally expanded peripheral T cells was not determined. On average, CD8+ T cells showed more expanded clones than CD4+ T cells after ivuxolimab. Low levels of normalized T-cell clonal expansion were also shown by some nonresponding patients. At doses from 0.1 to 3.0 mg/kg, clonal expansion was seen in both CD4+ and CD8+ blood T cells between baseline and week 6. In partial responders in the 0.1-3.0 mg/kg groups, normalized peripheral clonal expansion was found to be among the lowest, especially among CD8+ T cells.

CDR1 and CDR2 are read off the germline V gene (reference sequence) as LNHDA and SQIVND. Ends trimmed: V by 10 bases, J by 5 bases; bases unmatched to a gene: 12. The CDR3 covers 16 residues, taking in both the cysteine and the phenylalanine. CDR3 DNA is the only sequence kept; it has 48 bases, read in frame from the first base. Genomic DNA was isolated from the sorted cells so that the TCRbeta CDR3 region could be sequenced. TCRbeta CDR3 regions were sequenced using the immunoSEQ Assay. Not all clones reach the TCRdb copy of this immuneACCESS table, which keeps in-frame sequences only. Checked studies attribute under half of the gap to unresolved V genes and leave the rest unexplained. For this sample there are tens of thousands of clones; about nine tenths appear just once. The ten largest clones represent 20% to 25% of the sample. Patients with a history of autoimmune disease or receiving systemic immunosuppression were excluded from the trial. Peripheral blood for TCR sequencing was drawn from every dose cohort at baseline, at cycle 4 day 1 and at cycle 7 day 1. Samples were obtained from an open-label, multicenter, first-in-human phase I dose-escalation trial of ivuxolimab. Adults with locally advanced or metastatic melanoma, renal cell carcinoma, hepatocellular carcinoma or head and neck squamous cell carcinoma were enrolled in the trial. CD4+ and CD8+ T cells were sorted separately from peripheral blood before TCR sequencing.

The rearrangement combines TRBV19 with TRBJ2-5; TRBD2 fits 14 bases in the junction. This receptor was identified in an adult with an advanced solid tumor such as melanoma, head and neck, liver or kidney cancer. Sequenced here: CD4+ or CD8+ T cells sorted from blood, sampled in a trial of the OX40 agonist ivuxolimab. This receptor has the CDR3 CATRGTSGRVGETQYF. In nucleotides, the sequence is TGTGCCACCCGAGGGACTAGCGGGAGAGTAGGGGAGACCCAGTACTTC.